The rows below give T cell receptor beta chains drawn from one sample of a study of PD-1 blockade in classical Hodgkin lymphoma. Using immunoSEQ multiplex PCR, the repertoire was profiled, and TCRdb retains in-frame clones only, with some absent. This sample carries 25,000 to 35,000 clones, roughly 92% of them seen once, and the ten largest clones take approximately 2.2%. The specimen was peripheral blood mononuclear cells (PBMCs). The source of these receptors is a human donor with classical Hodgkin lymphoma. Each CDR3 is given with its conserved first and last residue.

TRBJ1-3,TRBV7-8,CASSLVLGLEGNTIYF
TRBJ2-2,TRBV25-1,CASSDRSFSGQYGELFF
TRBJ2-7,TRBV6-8,CASSYTGGESYEQYF
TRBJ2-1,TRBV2,CASKPWDRNYNEQFF
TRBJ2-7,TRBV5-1,CASSVAGTSGGNYEQYF
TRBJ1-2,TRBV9,CASSILPGQGEGYTF
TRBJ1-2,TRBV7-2,CASSSPSQPRRGYTF
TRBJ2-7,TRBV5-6,CASSLGGQGFEQYF
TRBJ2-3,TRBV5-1,CASSLGLAGFGDTQYF
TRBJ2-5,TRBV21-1,CASSRPRQPQSQETQYF
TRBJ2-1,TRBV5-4,CASSLELAGENEQFF
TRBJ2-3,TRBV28,CASSPGILAGGPDTQYF
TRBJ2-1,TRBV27,CAISSGDSYNEQFF
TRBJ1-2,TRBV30,CAWSGHSPRGYGYTF
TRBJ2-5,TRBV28,CASSLQGFSRETQYF
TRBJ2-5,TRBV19,CASSIVASGRWQETQYF
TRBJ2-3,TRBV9,CASSASGAHTDTQYF
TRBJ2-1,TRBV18,CASSPRATPINEQFF
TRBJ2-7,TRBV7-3,CASSLGGGDTYEQYF
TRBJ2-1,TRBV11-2,CASSQTPYNEQFF
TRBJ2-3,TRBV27,CASSLIAGDTQYF
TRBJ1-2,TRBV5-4,CASSLDRTGNYGYTF
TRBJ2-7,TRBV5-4,CASSPDRVREQYF
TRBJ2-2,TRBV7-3,CASSLRAANRNTGELFF
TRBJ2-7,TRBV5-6,CASSLVVGGYEQYF
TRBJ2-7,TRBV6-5,CASSNSRTETYEQYF